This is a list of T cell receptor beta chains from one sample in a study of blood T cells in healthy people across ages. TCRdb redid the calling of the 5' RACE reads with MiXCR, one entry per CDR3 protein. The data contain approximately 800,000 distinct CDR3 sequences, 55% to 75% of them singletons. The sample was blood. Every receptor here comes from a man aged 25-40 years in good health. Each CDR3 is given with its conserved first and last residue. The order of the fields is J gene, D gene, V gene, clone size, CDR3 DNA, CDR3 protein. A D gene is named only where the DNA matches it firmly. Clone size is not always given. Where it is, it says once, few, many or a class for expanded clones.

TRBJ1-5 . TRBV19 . TGTGCCAGTAGTATCGTTTCCAGCAATCAGCCCCAGCATTTT CASSIVSSNQPQHF
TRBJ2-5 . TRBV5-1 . TGCGCCAGCAGCTGGTCCAGGGCTGCTGGTGAAGAGACCCAGTACTTC CASSWSRAAGEETQYF
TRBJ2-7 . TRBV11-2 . TGTGCCAGCAGCTTGAATACTAGCCAGTACTTC CASSLNTSQYF
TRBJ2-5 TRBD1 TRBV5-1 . TGCGCCAGCAGCCTCGAGGGGACAGACTACCAGACCCAGTACTTC CASSLEGTDYQTQYF
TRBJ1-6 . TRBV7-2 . TGTGCCAGCAGCTTAGCCCCGGGGGCAATTAGATCACCCCTCCACTTT CASSLAPGAIRSPLHF
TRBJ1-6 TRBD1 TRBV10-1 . TGCGCCAGAGGGACAGCCAGCAGTAATTCACCCCTCCACTTT CARGTASSNSPLHF
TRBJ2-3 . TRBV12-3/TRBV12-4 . TGTGCCAGCACCCCGGGGGAGACCACAGATACGCAGTATTTT CASTPGETTDTQYF
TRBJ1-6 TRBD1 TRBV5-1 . TGCGCCAGCAGCGTCCGGGACAGGGGAAATTCACCCCTCCACTTT CASSVRDRGNSPLHF
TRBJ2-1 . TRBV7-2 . TGTGCCAGCAGCTGGGGGGCCTCCTACAATGAGCAGTTCTTC CASSWGASYNEQFF
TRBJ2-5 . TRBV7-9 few TGTGCCAGCAGCGGGGACGGGGAGCAGTACTTC CASSGDGEQYF
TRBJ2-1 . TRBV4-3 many TGCGCCAGCAGCCCCAGGGTGGGTGAGCAGTTCTTC CASSPRVGEQFF
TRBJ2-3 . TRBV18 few TGTGCCAGCTCCTTACAGGGATCGGGAACAGATACGCAGTATTTT CASSLQGSGTDTQYF
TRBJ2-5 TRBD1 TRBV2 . TGTGCCAGCAGTGGACAGGGGGCTCCTCCTCAAGAGACCCAGTACTTC CASSGQGAPPQETQYF
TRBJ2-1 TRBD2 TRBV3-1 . TGTGCCAGCAGCCAAGAGGTCGGACTAGTCGATGAGCAGTTCTTC CASSQEVGLVDEQFF
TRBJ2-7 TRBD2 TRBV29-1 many TGCAGCGTCGAACCGGGACTAGCGGGACCCAGGAGCTCCTACAATGAGCAGTACTTC CSVEPGLAGPRSSYNEQYF
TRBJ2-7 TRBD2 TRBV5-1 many TGCGCCAGCAGCTCCTCGGGGGGCGAGCAGTACTTC CASSSSGGEQYF
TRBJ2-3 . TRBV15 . TGTGCCACCAGCAGAAGAGGGAACACAGATACGCAGTATTTT CATSRRGNTDTQYF
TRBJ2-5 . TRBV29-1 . TGCAGCGCTCAGGGTAGGGTAGTAGGAGAGACCCAGTACTTC CSAQGRVVGETQYF
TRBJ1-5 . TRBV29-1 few TGCAGCGTTGTTTGGGGGCCGAATCAGCCCCAGCATTTT CSVVWGPNQPQHF
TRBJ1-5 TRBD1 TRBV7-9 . TGTGCCAGCAGCTCAGTTACAGGGGGAGCGCCCCAGCATTTT CASSSVTGGAPQHF
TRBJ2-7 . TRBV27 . TGTGCCAGCAGTTTGTATCGTGGGATCTACGAGCAGTACTTC CASSLYRGIYEQYF
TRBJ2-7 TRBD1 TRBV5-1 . TGCGCCAGCAGCTTCGCCGGGACAGGGATGGCCGAGCAGTACTTC CASSFAGTGMAEQYF
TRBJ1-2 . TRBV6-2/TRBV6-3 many TGTGCCAGCAGACCATCCGGGCGGCGTGGCTACACCTTC CASRPSGRRGYTF
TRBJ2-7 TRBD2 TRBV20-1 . TGCAGTGCTAGGCGGGAGGTCGCTCCAGAGCAGTACTTC CSARREVAPEQYF
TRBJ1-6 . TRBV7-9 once TGTGCCAGCAGCTTATTAGTCGGGTATAATTCACCCCTCCACTTT CASSLLVGYNSPLHF
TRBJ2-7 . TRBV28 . TGTGCCAGCAGTTTATCATCGTGGTCCGGGTCCAATCAATACGAGCAGTACTTC CASSLSSWSGSNQYEQYF
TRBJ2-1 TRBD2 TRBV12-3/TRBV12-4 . TGCGCCAGCAGTTTGTGGCGGGGGGCTGATGAGCAGTTCTTC CASSLWRGADEQFF
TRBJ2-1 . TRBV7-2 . TGTGCCAGCAGCTTAGAGCCAGCAGCAAACGAGCAGTTCTTC CASSLEPAANEQFF
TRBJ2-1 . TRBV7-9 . TGTGCCAGCAGCCCCCTAGCGTCCGCCTACAATGAGCAGTTCTTC CASSPLASAYNEQFF
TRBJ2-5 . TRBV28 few TGTGCCAGCAGTTCGGCCCTTCTGGCGGGAAGGAATGAGCAGTACTTC CASSSALLAGRNEQYF
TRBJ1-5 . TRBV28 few TGTGCCAGCAGTCTCGTGATTCAGGGTGATCCTTATGATCAGCCCCAGCATTTT CASSLVIQGDPYDQPQHF
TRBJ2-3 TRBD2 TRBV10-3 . TGTGCCATCAGCCGACTAGCGGGGAACACAGATACGCAGTATTTT CAISRLAGNTDTQYF
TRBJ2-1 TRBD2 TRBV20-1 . TGCAGTGCTAGACTAGCGGCTAGCTCCTACAATGAGCAGTTCTTC CSARLAASSYNEQFF
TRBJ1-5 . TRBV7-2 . TGTGCCAGCAGCTACGGGGGGCATCAGCCCCAGCATTTT CASSYGGHQPQHF
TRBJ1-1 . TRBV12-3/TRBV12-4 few TGTGCCAGCAGCGGGGGAGTGAACACTGAAGCTTTCTTT CASSGGVNTEAFF
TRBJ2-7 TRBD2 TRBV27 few TGTGCCAGCAGTTACCGCGGGAGAGGGACCTACGAGCAGTACTTC CASSYRGRGTYEQYF
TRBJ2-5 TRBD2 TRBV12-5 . TGTGCTAGTGCCGCGGGACTAGCGGGGCAAGAGACCCAGTACTTC CASAAGLAGQETQYF
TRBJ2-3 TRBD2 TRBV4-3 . TGCGCCAGCAGACAACGTCACCTAGCGGGGGACACAGATACGCAGTATTTT CASRQRHLAGDTDTQYF
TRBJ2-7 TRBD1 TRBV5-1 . TGCGCCAGCAGCCAGGGACAGGGGACAGGGCACGAGCAGTACTTC CASSQGQGTGHEQYF
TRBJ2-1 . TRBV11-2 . TGTGCCAGCAGCTTCCAACTAGCCCCCTACAATGAGCAGTTCTTC CASSFQLAPYNEQFF
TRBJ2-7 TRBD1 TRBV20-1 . TGCAGTGCAATAAGGACAGGGGGCATATACGAGCAGTACTTC CSAIRTGGIYEQYF
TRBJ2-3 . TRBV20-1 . TGCAGTGCCACGTACAGTACCGGCACAGATACGCAGTATTTT CSATYSTGTDTQYF
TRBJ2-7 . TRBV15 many TGTGCCACCAGCAGAGATTCGGGGTTCGGCGAGCAGTACTTC CATSRDSGFGEQYF
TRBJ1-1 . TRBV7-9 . TGTGCCAGCAGCTCTTACGAGGGAACGAACACTGAAGCTTTCTTT CASSSYEGTNTEAFF
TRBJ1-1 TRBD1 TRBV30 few TGTGCCTGGAGGGGACAGGGTAACACTGAAGCTTTCTTT CAWRGQGNTEAFF
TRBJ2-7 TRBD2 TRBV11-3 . TGTGCCAGCAGCTTACTCTATGGGGGGGCCTACGAGCAGTACTTC CASSLLYGGAYEQYF
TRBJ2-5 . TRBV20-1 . TGCAGTGCTAGAGTTAAATTGGGAGGGGGGCCTCGGGAGACCCAGTACTTC CSARVKLGGGPRETQYF